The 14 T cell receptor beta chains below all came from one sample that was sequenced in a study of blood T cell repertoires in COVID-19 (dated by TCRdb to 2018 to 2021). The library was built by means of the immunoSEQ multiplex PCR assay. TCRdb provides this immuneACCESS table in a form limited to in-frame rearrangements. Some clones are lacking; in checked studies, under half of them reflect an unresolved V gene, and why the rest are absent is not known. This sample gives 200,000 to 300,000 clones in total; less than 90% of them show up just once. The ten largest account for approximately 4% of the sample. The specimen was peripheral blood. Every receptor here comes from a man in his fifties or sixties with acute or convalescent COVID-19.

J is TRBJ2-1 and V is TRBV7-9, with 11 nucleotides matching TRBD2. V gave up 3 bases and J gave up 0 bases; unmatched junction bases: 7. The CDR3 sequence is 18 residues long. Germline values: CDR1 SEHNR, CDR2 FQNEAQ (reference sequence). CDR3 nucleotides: TGTGCCAGCAGCTTGGGAATAGCGGGGGGGAGCTCCTACAATGAGCAGTTCTTC. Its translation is CASSLGIAGGSSYNEQFF.

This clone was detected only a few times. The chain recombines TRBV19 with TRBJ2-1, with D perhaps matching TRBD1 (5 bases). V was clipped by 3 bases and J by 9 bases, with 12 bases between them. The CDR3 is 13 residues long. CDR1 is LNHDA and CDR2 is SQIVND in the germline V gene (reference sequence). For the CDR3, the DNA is TGTGCCAGTAGTATTGGGCTTGGGGCTGAGCAGTTCTTC. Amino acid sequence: CASSIGLGAEQFF.

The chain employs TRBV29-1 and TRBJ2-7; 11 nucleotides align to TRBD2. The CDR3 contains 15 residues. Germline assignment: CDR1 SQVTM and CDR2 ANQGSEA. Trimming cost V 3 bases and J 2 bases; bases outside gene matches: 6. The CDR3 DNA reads TGCAGCGTTGACAGTGGGACTAGCGGCACCTACGAGCAGTACTTC. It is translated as CSVDSGTSGTYEQYF.

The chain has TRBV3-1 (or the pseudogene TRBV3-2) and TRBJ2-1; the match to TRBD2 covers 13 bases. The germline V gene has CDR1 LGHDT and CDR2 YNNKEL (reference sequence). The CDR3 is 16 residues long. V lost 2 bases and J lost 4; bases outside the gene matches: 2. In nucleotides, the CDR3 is TGTGCCAGCAGCCAACCGGGACTAGCGGGGTACAATGAGCAGTTCTTC. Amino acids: CASSQPGLAGYNEQFF.

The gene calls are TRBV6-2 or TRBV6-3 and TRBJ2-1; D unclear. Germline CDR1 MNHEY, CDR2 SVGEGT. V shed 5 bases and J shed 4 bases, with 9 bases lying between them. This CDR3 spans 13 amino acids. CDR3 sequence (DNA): TGTGCCAGCAGTCGTGACACTTACAATGAGCAGTTCTTC. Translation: CASSRDTYNEQFF.

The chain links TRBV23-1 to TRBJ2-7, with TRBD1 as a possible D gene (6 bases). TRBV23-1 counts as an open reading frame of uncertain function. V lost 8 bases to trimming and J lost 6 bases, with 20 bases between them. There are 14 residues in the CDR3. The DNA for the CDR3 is TGCGCCAGCCCTCACCGGGCAGGGGAGAGCGAGCAGTACTTC. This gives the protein CASPHRAGESEQYF.

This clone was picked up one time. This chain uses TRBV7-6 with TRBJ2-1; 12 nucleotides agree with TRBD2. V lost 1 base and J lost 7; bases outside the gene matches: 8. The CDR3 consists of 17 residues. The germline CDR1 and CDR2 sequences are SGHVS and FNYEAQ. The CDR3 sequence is CASSLGTGLAGSNEQFF. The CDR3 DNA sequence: TGTGCCAGCAGCTTAGGGACCGGACTAGCGGGAAGTAATGAGCAGTTCTTC.

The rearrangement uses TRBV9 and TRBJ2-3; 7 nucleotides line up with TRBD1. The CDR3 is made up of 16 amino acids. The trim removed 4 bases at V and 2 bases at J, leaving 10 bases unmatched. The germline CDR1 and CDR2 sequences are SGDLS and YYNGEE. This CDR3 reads CASSPLGQSTTDTQYF. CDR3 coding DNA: TGTGCCAGCAGCCCACTGGGACAGTCTACCACAGATACGCAGTATTTT.

In DNA form, the CDR3 reads TGTGCCTGGAGTCAACAGGGGGCGTACGAGCAGTACTTC. Translation gives CAWSQQGAYEQYF. The chain couples TRBV30 to TRBJ2-7; 9 bases are a match to TRBD1. The V gene's germline CDR1 is GTSNPN and CDR2 SVGIG (reference sequence). The ends lost 2 bases at V and 4 bases at J; junction bases unmatched: 3. This CDR3 contains 13 residues.

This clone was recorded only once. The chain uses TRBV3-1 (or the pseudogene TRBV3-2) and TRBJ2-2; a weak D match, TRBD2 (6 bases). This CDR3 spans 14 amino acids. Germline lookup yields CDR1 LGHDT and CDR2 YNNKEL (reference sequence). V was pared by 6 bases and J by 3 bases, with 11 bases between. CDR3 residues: CASSPGEYTGELFF. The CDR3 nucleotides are TGTGCCAGCAGTCCGGGGGAATACACCGGGGAGCTGTTTTTT.

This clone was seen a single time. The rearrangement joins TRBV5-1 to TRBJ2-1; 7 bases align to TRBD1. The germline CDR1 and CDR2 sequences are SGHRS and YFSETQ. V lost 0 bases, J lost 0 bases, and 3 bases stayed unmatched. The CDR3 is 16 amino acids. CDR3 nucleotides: TGCGCCAGCAGCTTGGCGGGACAGATCTCCTACAATGAGCAGTTCTTC. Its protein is CASSLAGQISYNEQFF.

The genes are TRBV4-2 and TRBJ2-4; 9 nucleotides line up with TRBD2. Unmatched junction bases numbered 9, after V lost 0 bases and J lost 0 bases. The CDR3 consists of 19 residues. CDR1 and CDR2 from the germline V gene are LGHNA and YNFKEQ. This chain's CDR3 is CASSQEGSGTSQAKNIQYF. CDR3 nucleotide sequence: TGTGCCAGCAGCCAAGAGGGTTCCGGGACTAGCCAAGCCAAAAACATTCAGTACTTC.

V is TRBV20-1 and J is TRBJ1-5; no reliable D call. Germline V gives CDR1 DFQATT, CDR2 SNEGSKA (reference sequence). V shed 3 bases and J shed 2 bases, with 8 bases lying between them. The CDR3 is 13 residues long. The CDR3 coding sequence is TGCAGTGCTAGTCGAACGGGCAATCAGCCCCAGCATTTT. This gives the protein CSASRTGNQPQHF.

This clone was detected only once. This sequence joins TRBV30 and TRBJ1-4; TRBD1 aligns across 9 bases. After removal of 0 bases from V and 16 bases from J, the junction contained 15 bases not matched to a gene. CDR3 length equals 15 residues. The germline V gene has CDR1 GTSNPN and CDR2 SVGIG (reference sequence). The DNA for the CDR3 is TGTGCCTGGAGTGTAATGGGACCGGGACAGGGACAGGGGTTTTTT. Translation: CAWSVMGPGQGQGFF. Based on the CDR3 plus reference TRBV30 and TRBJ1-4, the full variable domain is SQTIHQWPATLVQPVGSPLSLECTVEGTSNPNLYWYRQAAGRGLQLLFYSVGIGQISSEVPQNLSASRPQDRQFILSSKKLLLSDSGFYLCAWSVMGPGQGQGFFGSGTQLSVL.